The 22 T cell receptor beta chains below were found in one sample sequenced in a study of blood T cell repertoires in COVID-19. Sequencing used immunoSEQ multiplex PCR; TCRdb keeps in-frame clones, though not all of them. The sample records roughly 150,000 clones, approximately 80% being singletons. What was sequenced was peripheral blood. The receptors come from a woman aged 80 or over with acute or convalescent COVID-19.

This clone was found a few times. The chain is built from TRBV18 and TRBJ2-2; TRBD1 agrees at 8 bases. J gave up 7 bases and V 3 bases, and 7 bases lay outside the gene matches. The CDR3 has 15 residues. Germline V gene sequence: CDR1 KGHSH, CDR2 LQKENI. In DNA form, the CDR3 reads TGTGCCAGCTCACCCCTGACAGGGGACGGCGGGGAGCTGTTTTTT. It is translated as CASSPLTGDGGELFF.

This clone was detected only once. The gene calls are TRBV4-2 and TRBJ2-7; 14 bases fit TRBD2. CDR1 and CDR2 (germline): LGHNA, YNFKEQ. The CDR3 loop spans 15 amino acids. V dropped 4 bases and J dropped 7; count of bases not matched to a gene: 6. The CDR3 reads CASSPSGLAGEEQYF. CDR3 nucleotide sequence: TGTGCCAGCAGCCCCTCGGGACTAGCGGGAGAAGAGCAGTACTTC.

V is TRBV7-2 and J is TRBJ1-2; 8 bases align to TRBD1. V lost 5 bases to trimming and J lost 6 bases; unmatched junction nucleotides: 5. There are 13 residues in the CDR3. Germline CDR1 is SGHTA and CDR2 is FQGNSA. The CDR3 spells CASSMTGVNGYTF. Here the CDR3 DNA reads TGTGCCAGCAGCATGACAGGGGTGAATGGCTACACCTTC.

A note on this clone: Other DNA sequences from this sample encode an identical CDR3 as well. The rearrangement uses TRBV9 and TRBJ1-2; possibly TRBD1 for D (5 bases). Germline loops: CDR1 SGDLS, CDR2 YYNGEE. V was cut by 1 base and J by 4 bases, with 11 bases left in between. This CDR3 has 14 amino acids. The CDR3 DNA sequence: TGTGCCAGCAGCGTAATGGGGCAGGGCTATGGCTACACCTTC. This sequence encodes CASSVMGQGYGYTF.

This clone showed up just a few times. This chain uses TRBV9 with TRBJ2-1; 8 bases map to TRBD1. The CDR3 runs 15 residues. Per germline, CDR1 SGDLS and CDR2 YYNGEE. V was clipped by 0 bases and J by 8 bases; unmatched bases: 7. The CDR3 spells CASSVGQGLEDEQFF. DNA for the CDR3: TGTGCCAGCAGCGTAGGACAGGGGCTCGAGGATGAGCAGTTCTTC.

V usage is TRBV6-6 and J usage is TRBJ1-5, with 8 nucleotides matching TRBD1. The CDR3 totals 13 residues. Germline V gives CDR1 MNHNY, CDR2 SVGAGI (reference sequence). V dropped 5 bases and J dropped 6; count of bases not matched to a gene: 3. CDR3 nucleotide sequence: TGTGCCAGCAGTCAGGGGGCTGCTCAGCCCCAGCATTTT. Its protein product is CASSQGAAQPQHF.

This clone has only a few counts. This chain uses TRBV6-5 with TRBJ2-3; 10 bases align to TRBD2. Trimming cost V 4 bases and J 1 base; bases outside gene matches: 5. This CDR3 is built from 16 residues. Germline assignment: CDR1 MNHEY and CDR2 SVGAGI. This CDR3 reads CASSFSSGSGTDTQYF. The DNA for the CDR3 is TGTGCCAGCAGTTTTTCTAGCGGGAGTGGCACAGATACGCAGTATTTT.

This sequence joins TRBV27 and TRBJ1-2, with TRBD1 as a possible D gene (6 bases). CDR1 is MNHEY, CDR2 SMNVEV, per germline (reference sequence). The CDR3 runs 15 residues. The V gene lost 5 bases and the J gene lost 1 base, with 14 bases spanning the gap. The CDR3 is CASSLQGFVNYGYTF. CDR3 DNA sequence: TGTGCCAGCAGTCTACAGGGTTTCGTTAACTATGGCTACACCTTC.

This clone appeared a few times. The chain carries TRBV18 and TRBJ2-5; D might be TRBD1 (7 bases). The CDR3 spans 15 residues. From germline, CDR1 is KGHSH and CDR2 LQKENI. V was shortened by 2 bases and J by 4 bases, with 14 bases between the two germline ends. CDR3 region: CASSPEVQGGETQYF. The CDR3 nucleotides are TGTGCCAGCTCACCAGAAGTCCAGGGGGGAGAGACCCAGTACTTC.

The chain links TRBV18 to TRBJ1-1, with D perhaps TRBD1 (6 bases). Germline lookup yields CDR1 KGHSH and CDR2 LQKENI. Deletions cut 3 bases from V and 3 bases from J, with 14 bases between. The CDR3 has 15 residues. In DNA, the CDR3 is TGTGCCAGCTCACCCTCTCAGGGGAGGGACACTGAAGCTTTCTTT. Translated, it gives CASSPSQGRDTEAFF.

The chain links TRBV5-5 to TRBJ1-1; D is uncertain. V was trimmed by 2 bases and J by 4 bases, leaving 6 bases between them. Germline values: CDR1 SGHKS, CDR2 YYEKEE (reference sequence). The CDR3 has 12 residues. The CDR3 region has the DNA TGTGCCAGCAGCTTTACTATCACTGAAGCTTTCTTT. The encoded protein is CASSFTITEAFF.

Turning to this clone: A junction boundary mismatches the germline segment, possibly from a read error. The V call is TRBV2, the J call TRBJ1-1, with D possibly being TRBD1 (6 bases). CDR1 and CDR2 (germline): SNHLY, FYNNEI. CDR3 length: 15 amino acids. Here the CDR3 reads CASSEVGRGSTEAFF. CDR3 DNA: TGTGCCAGCAGCGAAGTTGGGAGGGGGTCTACTGAAGCTTTCTTT.

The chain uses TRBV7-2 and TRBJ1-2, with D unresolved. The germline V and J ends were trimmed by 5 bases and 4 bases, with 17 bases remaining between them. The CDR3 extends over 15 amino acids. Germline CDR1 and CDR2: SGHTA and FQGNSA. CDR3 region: CASSPSGVASYGYTF. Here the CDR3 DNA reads TGTGCCAGCAGCCCCTCCGGGGTGGCTAGCTATGGCTACACCTTC.

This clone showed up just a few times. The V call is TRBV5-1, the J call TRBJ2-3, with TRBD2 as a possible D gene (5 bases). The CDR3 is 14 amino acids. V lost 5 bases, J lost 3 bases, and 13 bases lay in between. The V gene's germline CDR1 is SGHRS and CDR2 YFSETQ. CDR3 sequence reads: CASRSASRTDTQYF. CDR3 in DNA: TGCGCCAGCAGGTCGGCTAGCAGAACAGATACGCAGTATTTT.

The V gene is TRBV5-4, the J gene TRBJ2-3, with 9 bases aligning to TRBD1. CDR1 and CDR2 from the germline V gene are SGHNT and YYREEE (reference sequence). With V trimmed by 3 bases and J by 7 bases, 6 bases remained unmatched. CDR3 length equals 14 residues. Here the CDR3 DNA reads TGTGCCAGCAGCTCGAACAGGGGGCAGAATACGCAGTATTTT. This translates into CASSSNRGQNTQYF.

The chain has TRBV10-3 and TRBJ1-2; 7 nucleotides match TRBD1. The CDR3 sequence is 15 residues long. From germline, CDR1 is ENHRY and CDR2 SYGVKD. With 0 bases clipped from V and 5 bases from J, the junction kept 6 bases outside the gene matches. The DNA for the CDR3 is TGTGCCATCAGTGAGTCATCGGGCAGGGGGTATGGCTACACCTTC. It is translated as CAISESSGRGYGYTF.

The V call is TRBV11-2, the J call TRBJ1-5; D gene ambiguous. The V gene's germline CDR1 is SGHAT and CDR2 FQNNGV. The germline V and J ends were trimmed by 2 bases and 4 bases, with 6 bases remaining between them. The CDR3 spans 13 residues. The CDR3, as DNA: TGTGCCAGCAGCTTAAACAGAAATCAGCCCCAGCATTTT. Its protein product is CASSLNRNQPQHF.

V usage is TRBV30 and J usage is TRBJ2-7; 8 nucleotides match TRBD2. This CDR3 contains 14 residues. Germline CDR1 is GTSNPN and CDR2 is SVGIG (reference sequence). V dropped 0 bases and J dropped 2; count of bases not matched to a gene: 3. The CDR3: CAWSVTGGPYEQYF. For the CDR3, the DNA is TGTGCCTGGAGTGTAACGGGGGGGCCCTACGAGCAGTACTTC.

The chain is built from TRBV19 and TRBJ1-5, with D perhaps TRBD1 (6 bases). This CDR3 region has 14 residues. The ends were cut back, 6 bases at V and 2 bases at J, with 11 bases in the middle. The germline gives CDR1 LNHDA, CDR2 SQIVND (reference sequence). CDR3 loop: CASRDRQGNQPQHF. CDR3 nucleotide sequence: TGTGCCAGTAGGGACAGACAAGGCAATCAGCCCCAGCATTTT.

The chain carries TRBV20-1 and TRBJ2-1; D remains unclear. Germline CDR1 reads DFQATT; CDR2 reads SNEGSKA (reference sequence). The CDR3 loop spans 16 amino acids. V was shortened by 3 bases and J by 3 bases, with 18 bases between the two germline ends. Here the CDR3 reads CSASGPDPTSYNEQFF. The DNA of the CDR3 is TGCAGTGCTAGTGGCCCCGACCCGACAAGCTACAATGAGCAGTTCTTC.

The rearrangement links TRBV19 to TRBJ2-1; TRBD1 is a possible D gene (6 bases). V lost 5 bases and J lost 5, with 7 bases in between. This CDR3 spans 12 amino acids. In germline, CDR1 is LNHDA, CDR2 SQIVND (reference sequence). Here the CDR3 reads CASSYRDNEQFF. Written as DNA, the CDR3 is TGTGCCAGTAGTTACAGGGACAATGAGCAGTTCTTC.

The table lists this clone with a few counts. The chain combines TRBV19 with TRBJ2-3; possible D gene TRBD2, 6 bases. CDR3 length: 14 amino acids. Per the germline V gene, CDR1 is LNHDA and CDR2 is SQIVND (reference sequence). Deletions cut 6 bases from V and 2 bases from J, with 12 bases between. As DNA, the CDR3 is TGTGCCAGTAGGAGGGAGGCCTCCACAGATACGCAGTATTTT. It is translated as CASRREASTDTQYF. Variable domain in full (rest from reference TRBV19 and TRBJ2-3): DGGITQSPKYLFRKEGQNVTLSCEQNLNHDAMYWYRQDPGQGLRLIYYSQIVNDFQKGDIAEGYSVSREKKESFPLTVTSAQKNPTAFYLCASRREASTDTQYFGPGTRLTVL.